This is a list of T cell receptor beta chains from one sample in a study of neoadjuvant anti-PD-1 for oral cavity cancer. Only in-frame clones appear in the TCRdb table, and some are missing; sequencing was by immunoSEQ multiplex PCR. The sample shows approximately 42,000 clones, about 76% of them seen only once. This specimen consisted of PBMCs, obtained after nivolumab (anti-PD-1) treatment. The origin of the receptors is a person aged 35-79 years with oral cavity squamous cell carcinoma. Each CDR3 is given with its conserved first and last residue.

V gene	J gene	CDR3 protein
TRBV15	TRBJ2-1	CATSSPGHTYNEQFF
TRBV6-1	TRBJ2-5	CASRDDLAGETQYF
TRBV19	TRBJ2-1	CASSNGLSSYNEQFF
TRBV4-1	TRBJ1-1	CASSQEMAPNTEAFF
TRBV11-2	TRBJ2-5	CASSLVRGTRETQYF
TRBV28	TRBJ2-7	CASSFTRGYEQYF
TRBV7-9	TRBJ2-1	CASSFRTNRYNEQFF
TRBV5-1	TRBJ1-1	CASSLAEGLGTEAFF
TRBV7-2	TRBJ2-3	CASSSWRTGATDTQYF
TRBV6-5	TRBJ2-1	CASSLSPQGGRQFF
TRBV5-6	TRBJ2-5	CASSLDTRPWETQYF
TRBV29-1	TRBJ2-7	CSVEEGGTLYF
TRBV5-6	TRBJ2-7	CASSRSMVEQYF
TRBV5-5	TRBJ1-5	CASSSGLYQPQHF
TRBV2	TRBJ1-2	CASRNERQGLSYGYTF
TRBV19	TRBJ2-6	CASSPSGANVLTF
TRBV4-2	TRBJ2-7	CASSLQRGGSYEQYF
TRBV29-1	TRBJ2-6	CSVAGSGANVLTF
TRBV6-5	TRBJ2-7	CASSYSLGLTYEQYF
TRBV28	TRBJ2-3	CASSFSGRDITDTQYF
TRBV2	TRBJ1-3	CASSDGRTSTIYF
TRBV7-2	TRBJ1-2	CASSFSREGYTF
TRBV7-8	TRBJ2-2	CASSRRTDAGELFF
TRBV21-1	TRBJ1-3	CASSKERRTGSGNTIYF
TRBV19	TRBJ1-2	CASSTEGVHYGYTF